The clone carrying this TCR beta chain was counted only a few times. Its specificity is not known. The CDR3 has 12 amino acids. Germline assignment: CDR1 MNHEY and CDR2 SVGAGI. V lost 10 bases, J lost 5 bases, and 14 bases lay in between. Investigators isolated RNA and reverse transcribed it into cDNA to act as the sequencing template. Only in-frame clones appear in the TCRdb table, and some are missing; sequencing was by immunoSEQ multiplex PCR. The data contain about 60,000 clones, 35% to 55% of them singletons. Documented treatment: oral pan-JAK inhibitor, 5-10 mg twice daily. These data originate in a study of CD8+ T cells in alopecia areata. Overall study results and limits: Uncertainty remains about how baseline CD8+ expansion links to response, with one nonresponder.

Source: CD8+ T cells sorted from blood, taken at approximately week 36, from a patient treated with tofacitinib. This receptor was taken from a human donor with alopecia areata. V gene TRBV6-5 combines with J gene TRBJ2-5; D is possibly TRBD2 (5 bases). The CDR3 protein is CATGVYRETQYF. The CDR3 DNA sequence: TGTGCCACCGGGGTCTACCGGGAGACCCAGTACTTC.